This T cell receptor beta chain was captured by sequencing in a study of regulatory T cells in long-lasting Graves disease (dated by TCRdb to about 2021). With respect to the entire study: Persistent Graves' disease was defined as antithyroid drug treatment for over 5 years with persistently positive TSH receptor autoantibodies. This study used TCR sequencing and RNA sequencing of peripheral blood to compare persistent Graves' disease patients against newly diagnosed Graves' disease patients. The study was conducted in China and was registered as a clinical trial. A total of approximately 35 samples were covered by TCR sequencing, comprising some 13 persistent and around 20 newly diagnosed Graves' disease patients. In the clinical cohort, patients with persistent Graves' disease had used antithyroid drugs for an average of roughly 10 years.

Its CDR3 holds 14 amino acids, cysteine through phenylalanine. The only DNA kept is the CDR3, 42 bases in frame from the first base. The V end loses 10 bases and the J end loses 5 bases, and a stretch of 20 bases separates them. From the germline V gene, CDR1 is ENHRY and CDR2 is SYGVKD. This clonotype was seen at least ten times. No cognate antigen has been identified for it. Base qualities are missing; no much larger clone stands one base away. The library was produced with multiplex PCR. The listed sequencing device is Illumina HiSeq 4000. To build TCR beta libraries, CDR3 regions were amplified by Arm-PCR using iRepertoire HTBI primers. PCR products were gel purified before sequencing. For the original study's pipeline: Across samples, 60 to 75 TRBV and 13 to 15 TRBJ segments were identified and used for gene usage analysis of CDR3 amino acid clonotypes. COPE and FqMerger were used to merge the filtered high-quality paired reads into contigs. BLAST was used to align contigs to IMGT TRBV, TRBD and TRBJ reference genes, and CDR3 was defined according to IMGT. Highly expanded clones were defined as clonotypes with a frequency above 0.1%. Shannon entropy served as the measure of repertoire diversity, while the Gini coefficient captured V-J evenness. Clonotypes shared by more than one individual were considered public. TCRdb itself trimmed the public reads at Q25 with fastp, ran MiXCR and retained productive beta chains. When rows share a CDR3 protein, they turn into one entry using the most common DNA and genes. These V and J calls originate from TCRdb's pipeline instead of the authors' own analysis. The sample table shows 350,000 to 450,000 distinct CDR3 sequences, and approximately 25% are seen once. The ten largest clonotypes hold roughly a quarter of the sample.

Findings and caveats that apply to the study as a whole: Compared with newly diagnosed patients, persistent Graves' disease patients had lower TCR Shannon entropy and fewer highly expanded clones, which suggests clonal expansion. As a limitation, the authors acknowledged that the small sample size may reduce accuracy. A larger number of public clonotypes was shared among persistent patients (more than 2,500) than among newly diagnosed patients (approximately 930). TRBV28, TRBJ1-2 and TRBJ2-5 were preferentially used in persistent disease, while TRBV20-1 and TRBJ2-1 were favored in newly diagnosed disease. Only the TCR beta chain was sequenced and analyzed. The study examined only peripheral blood because the primary lesion, thyroid tissue, could not be accessed.

This sample's time point label indicates: persistent/refractory GD, antithyroid drugs over 5 years with positive TRAb. For both TCR sequencing and RNA sequencing, RNA was extracted from PBMCs using TRIzol. Graves' disease was diagnosed according to American Thyroid Association guidelines. Patients for the study were recruited at an endocrinology department in Xi'an, China. Each patient gave about 9.1 milliliters of peripheral blood, collected in an EDTA anticoagulant tube. Ficoll Paque Plus density gradient separation was used to isolate PBMCs, and no further T cell sorting was performed. An Agilent 2100 Bioanalyzer and agarose gel were used to check RNA quality, and a NanoDrop 2000 was used to measure RNA concentration.

The source is a woman between 40 and 55 years old with Graves disease. Donor details come from another sample of the same person, matched by shared clones. Here the chain combines TRBV10-3 and TRBJ2-5, with TRBD2 tentatively as D gene (6 bases match). This sample comprised peripheral blood mononuclear cells (PBMCs), obtained when the disease was refractory, from a patient treated with antithyroid drugs. The nucleotide sequence reads TGTGCCACGACGGGGTCTAGCGATAAGGAGACCCAGTACTTC. Its amino acids are CATTGSSDKETQYF.